A selection of T cell receptor beta chains follows, all from one sample in a study of T cell responses to AZD1222 COVID-19 vaccine. The table came from immunoSEQ multiplex PCR; TCRdb's copy has only in-frame clones and leaves some out. The sample has over 130,000 clones, 80% to 95% seen once. Sequencing was performed on peripheral blood, taken 28 days after the second AZD1222 dose. These receptors all stem from an adult who received the AZD1222 COVID-19 vaccine. Both conserved end residues are part of each CDR3. Fields, in order: CDR3 length, V gene, D gene, J gene, clone size, CDR3 DNA, CDR3 protein. The D gene is left open where the match is weak. Where a row states a size, it is once, few, many or the class of an expanded clone; other rows omit it.

CDR3 length: 15; V gene: TRBV28; D gene: TRBD1; J gene: TRBJ1-1; clone size: few; CDR3 DNA: TGTGCCAGCAGACCCATGACAGGGAGGTTCACTGAAGCTTTCTTT; CDR3 protein: CASRPMTGRFTEAFF
CDR3 length: 13; V gene: TRBV2; D gene: -; J gene: TRBJ1-1; clone size: -; CDR3 DNA: TGTGCCACCACGGGGCAGGGTACCACTGAAGCTTTCTTT; CDR3 protein: CATTGQGTTEAFF
CDR3 length: 17; V gene: TRBV4-2; D gene: -; J gene: TRBJ2-3; clone size: -; CDR3 DNA: TGTGCCAGCAGCCAAGATGTCGCAGGGGGGGTTGCAGATACGCAGTATTTT; CDR3 protein: CASSQDVAGGVADTQYF
CDR3 length: 13; V gene: TRBV6-4; D gene: -; J gene: TRBJ2-2; clone size: -; CDR3 DNA: TGTGCCAGCAGTGACCGGCTCACCGGGGAGCTGTTTTTT; CDR3 protein: CASSDRLTGELFF
CDR3 length: 16; V gene: TRBV21-1; D gene: -; J gene: TRBJ2-5; clone size: -; CDR3 DNA: TGTGCCAGCAGCAGTCTAGCGGGGGCCGTCCGTGAGACCCAGTACTTC; CDR3 protein: CASSSLAGAVRETQYF
CDR3 length: 14; V gene: TRBV21-1; D gene: -; J gene: TRBJ2-5; clone size: few; CDR3 DNA: TGTGCCAGCAGCCTGGGACCACTCCAAGAGACCCAGTACTTC; CDR3 protein: CASSLGPLQETQYF
CDR3 length: 15; V gene: TRBV7-2; D gene: TRBD1; J gene: TRBJ1-2; clone size: -; CDR3 DNA: TGTGCCAGCAGCTTATCACCAGACAGGGTGAATGGCTACACCTTC; CDR3 protein: CASSLSPDRVNGYTF
CDR3 length: 16; V gene: TRBV18; D gene: -; J gene: TRBJ1-3; clone size: -; CDR3 DNA: TGTGCCAGCTCACCACGGGACGGACCGTCTGGAAACACCATATATTTT; CDR3 protein: CASSPRDGPSGNTIYF
CDR3 length: 13; V gene: TRBV6-5; D gene: -; J gene: TRBJ1-2; clone size: once; CDR3 DNA: TGTGCCAGCACCCCAGGAGGCTACTATGGCTACACCTTC; CDR3 protein: CASTPGGYYGYTF
CDR3 length: 15; V gene: TRBV6-4; D gene: -; J gene: TRBJ2-1; clone size: -; CDR3 DNA: TGTGCCAGCAGTGACTCGAGTCTAGAGTACAATGAGCAGTTCTTC; CDR3 protein: CASSDSSLEYNEQFF
CDR3 length: 16; V gene: TRBV10-3; D gene: -; J gene: TRBJ2-7; clone size: -; CDR3 DNA: TGTGCCATCAGTGAGTTCGTTCTCTACGGGTCCTACGAGCAGTACTTC; CDR3 protein: CAISEFVLYGSYEQYF
CDR3 length: 14; V gene: TRBV18; D gene: -; J gene: TRBJ2-5; clone size: -; CDR3 DNA: TGTGCCAGCTCACTCCGCGGGAACCAAGAGACCCAGTACTTC; CDR3 protein: CASSLRGNQETQYF
CDR3 length: 15; V gene: TRBV3-1/TRBV3-2; D gene: -; J gene: TRBJ1-1; clone size: -; CDR3 DNA: TGTGCCAGCAGCCAGGGGGGATTAATGAACACTGAAGCTTTCTTT; CDR3 protein: CASSQGGLMNTEAFF
CDR3 length: 11; V gene: TRBV12-3/TRBV12-4; D gene: -; J gene: TRBJ2-3; clone size: -; CDR3 DNA: TGTGCCAGCACCCTCACAGATACGCAGTATTTT; CDR3 protein: CASTLTDTQYF
CDR3 length: 14; V gene: TRBV6-2/TRBV6-3; D gene: -; J gene: TRBJ2-1; clone size: -; CDR3 DNA: TGTGCCAGCAGTTACGGGAGCTCCTACAATGAGCAGTTCTTC; CDR3 protein: CASSYGSSYNEQFF
CDR3 length: 16; V gene: TRBV4-1; D gene: TRBD1; J gene: TRBJ2-1; clone size: -; CDR3 DNA: TGCGCCAGCAGCCTATTGACAGGGGGGACCTACAATGAGCAGTTCTTC; CDR3 protein: CASSLLTGGTYNEQFF
CDR3 length: 16; V gene: TRBV5-1; D gene: TRBD2; J gene: TRBJ2-3; clone size: -; CDR3 DNA: TGCGCCAGCAGTTTGGGGGGACTAGCGTCCACAGATACGCAGTATTTT; CDR3 protein: CASSLGGLASTDTQYF
CDR3 length: 16; V gene: TRBV5-5; D gene: -; J gene: TRBJ2-7; clone size: -; CDR3 DNA: TGTGCCAGCAGCTTGGGTCGGGGGCTAGCATCCTACGAGCAGTACTTC; CDR3 protein: CASSLGRGLASYEQYF
CDR3 length: 17; V gene: TRBV10-3; D gene: TRBD2; J gene: TRBJ2-5; clone size: once; CDR3 DNA: TGTGCCATCAGTGAGTCTCGGACTAGCGGCAATAGGGGGACCCAGTACTTC; CDR3 protein: CAISESRTSGNRGTQYF
CDR3 length: 13; V gene: TRBV14; D gene: -; J gene: TRBJ2-7; clone size: -; CDR3 DNA: TGTGCCAGCAGCCAACTGGGTATCTACGAGCAGTACTTC; CDR3 protein: CASSQLGIYEQYF
CDR3 length: 12; V gene: TRBV2; D gene: -; J gene: TRBJ1-3; clone size: -; CDR3 DNA: TGTGCCAGCAGTGAACGGGGAAACACCATATATTTT; CDR3 protein: CASSERGNTIYF
CDR3 length: 16; V gene: TRBV5-4; D gene: TRBD2; J gene: TRBJ2-3; clone size: -; CDR3 DNA: TGTGCCAGCAGCTTCGACGCTAGCGGGGGCGCAGATACGCAGTATTTT; CDR3 protein: CASSFDASGGADTQYF
CDR3 length: 15; V gene: TRBV9; D gene: -; J gene: TRBJ1-2; clone size: -; CDR3 DNA: TGTGCCAGCAGCGTAGGGACGACAGGAAACTATGGCTACACCTTC; CDR3 protein: CASSVGTTGNYGYTF
CDR3 length: 15; V gene: TRBV19; D gene: -; J gene: TRBJ1-5; clone size: -; CDR3 DNA: TGTGCCAGTAGTATAGGGGGGTTTAGCAATCAGCCCCAGCATTTT; CDR3 protein: CASSIGGFSNQPQHF
CDR3 length: 13; V gene: TRBV6-4; D gene: -; J gene: TRBJ2-3; clone size: once; CDR3 DNA: TGTGCCAGCAGTGAGCAAGGGGCTGGCACGCAGTATTTT; CDR3 protein: CASSEQGAGTQYF
CDR3 length: 12; V gene: TRBV2; D gene: -; J gene: TRBJ2-7; clone size: -; CDR3 DNA: TGTGCCAGCAGTGAACAGGGAGGAGAGCAGTACTTC; CDR3 protein: CASSEQGGEQYF
CDR3 length: 15; V gene: TRBV19; D gene: TRBD2; J gene: TRBJ2-1; clone size: -; CDR3 DNA: TGTGCCAGTAGTATGGGACTAGCGGAGACCAATGAGCAGTTCTTC; CDR3 protein: CASSMGLAETNEQFF
CDR3 length: 14; V gene: TRBV5-5; D gene: -; J gene: TRBJ1-3; clone size: -; CDR3 DNA: TGTGCCAGCAGCTTGTGGAACTCTGGAAACACCATATATTTT; CDR3 protein: CASSLWNSGNTIYF